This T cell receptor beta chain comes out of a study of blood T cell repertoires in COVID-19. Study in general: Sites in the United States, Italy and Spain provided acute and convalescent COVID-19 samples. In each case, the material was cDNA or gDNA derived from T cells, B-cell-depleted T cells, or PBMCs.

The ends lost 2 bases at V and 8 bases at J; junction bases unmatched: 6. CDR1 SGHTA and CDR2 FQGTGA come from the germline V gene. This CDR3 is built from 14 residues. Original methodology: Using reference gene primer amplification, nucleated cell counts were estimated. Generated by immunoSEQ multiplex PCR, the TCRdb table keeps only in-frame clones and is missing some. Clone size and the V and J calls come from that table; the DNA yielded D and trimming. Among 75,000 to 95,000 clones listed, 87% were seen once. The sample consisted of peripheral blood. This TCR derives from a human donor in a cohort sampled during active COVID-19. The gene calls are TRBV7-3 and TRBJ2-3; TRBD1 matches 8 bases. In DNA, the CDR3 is TGTGCCAGCAGCTTAGGACAGGGCTTGGGTACGCAGTATTTT. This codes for CASSLGQGLGTQYF.